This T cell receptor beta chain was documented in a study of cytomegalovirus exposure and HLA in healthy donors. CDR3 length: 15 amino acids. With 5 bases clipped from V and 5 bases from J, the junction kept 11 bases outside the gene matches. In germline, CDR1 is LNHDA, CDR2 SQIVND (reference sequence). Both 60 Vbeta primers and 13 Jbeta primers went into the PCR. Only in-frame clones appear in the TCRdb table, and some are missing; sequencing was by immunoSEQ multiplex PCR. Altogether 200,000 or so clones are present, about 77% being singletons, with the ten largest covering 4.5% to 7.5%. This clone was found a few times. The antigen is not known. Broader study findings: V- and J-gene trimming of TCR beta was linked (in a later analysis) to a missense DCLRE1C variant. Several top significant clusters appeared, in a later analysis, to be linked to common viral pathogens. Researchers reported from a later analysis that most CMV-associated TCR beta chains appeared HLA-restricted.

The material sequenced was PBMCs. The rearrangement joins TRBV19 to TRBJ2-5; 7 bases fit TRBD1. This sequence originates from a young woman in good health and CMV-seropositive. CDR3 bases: TGTGCCAGTAGTGTTTCGAAGGGGGCGCGGGAGACCCAGTACTTC. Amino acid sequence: CASSVSKGARETQYF.